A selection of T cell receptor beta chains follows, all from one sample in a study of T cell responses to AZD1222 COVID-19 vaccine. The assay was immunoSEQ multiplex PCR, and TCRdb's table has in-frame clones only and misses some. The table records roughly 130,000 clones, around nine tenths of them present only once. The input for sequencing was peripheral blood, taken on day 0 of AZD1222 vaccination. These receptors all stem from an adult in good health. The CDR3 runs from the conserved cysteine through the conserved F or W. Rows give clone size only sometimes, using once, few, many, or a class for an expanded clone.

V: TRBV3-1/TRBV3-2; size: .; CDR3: CASSSPTSGYYEQYF
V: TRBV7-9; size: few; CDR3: CASSWAAPQGDEQFF
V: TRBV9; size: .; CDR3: CASSVQDRGTEAFF
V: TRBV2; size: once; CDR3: CASSAGPWEDEQYF
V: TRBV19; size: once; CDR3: CASSILQKQFF
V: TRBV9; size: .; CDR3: CASSGRDKSPLGYTF
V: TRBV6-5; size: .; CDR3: CASSYSSRPPSGYTF
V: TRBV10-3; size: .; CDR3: CAISESRTGNTGELFF
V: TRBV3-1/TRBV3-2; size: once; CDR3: CASSLTTGLSEQYF
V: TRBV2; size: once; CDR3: CASSELASYEQYF
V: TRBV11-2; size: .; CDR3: CASSLGLAGGGEQFF
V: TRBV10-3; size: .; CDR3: CATTDPKGAQHF
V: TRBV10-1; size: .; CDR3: CASSVAKNEQFF
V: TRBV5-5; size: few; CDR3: CASSSLSGEQYF
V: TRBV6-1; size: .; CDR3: CASSARLAVQGNEQFF
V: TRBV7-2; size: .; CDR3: CASSRPPSYEQYF
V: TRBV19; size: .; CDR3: CASSIMASGNSYEQYF
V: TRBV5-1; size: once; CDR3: CASSLELQGKGRKKFF
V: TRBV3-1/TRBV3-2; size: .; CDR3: CASSPPRGGGYNEQFF
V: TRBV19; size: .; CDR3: CASSIDRGTQYF
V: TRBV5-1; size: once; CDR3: CASSLVGLAGGELFF
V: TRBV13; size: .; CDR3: CASSSRVYGYTF
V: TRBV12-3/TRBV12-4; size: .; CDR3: CASSSQEANGYTF
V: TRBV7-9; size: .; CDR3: CASSLSRADTQYF
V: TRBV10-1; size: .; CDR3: CASSGTRVHNEQFF
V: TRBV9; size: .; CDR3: CASSVGPTPNF
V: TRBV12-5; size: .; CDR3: CASGTLGASNTEAFF
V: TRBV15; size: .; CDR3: CATSPGDSDSSYYGYTF
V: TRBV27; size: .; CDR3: CASSPTDRGSTEAFF
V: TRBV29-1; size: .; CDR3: CSVEGGASYGYTF
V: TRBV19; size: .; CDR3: CASSILPGLAGGEQYF
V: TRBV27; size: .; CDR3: CASSLLGGDTEAFF
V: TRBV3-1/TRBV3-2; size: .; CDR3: CASRPAGPNTGELFF
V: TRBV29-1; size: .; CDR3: CSVGGQGGFEETQYF
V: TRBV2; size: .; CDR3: CASNIQGSNQPQHF
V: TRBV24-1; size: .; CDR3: CATSDSDSSSYNEQFF
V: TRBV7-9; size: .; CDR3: CASSLRDRDGYTF
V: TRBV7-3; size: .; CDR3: CASSSGQSRKAFF
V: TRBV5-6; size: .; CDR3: CASSLDLRGQGGYTF
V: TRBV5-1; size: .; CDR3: CASSLALAPGEKLFF
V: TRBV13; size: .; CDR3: CASSSTPLADSYNEQFF
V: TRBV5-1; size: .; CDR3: CASSHLLGTGTQDTEAFF
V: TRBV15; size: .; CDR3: CATSRDRASGFEQFF
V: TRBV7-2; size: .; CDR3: CASSPKGIGGGYTF
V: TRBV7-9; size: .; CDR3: CASSLEVGDTQYF
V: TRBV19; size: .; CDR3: CASSIGQGLRNQPQHF
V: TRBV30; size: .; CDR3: CAWSGATGYTF
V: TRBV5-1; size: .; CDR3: CASSLGGSNEKLFF
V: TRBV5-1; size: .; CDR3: CASSYGQGPNTIYF
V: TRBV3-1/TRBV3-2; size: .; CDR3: CASSQDPTGEAFF
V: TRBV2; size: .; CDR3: CASSLDRSRNQPQHF
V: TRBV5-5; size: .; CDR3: CASIEDQDTEAFF
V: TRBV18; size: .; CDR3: CASSPWRDTQYF
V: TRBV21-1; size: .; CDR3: CASKETVGSGNTIYF
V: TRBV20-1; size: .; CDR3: CSAENPEQYF
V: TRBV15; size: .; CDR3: CATSRVPGFSSGREEADTQYF